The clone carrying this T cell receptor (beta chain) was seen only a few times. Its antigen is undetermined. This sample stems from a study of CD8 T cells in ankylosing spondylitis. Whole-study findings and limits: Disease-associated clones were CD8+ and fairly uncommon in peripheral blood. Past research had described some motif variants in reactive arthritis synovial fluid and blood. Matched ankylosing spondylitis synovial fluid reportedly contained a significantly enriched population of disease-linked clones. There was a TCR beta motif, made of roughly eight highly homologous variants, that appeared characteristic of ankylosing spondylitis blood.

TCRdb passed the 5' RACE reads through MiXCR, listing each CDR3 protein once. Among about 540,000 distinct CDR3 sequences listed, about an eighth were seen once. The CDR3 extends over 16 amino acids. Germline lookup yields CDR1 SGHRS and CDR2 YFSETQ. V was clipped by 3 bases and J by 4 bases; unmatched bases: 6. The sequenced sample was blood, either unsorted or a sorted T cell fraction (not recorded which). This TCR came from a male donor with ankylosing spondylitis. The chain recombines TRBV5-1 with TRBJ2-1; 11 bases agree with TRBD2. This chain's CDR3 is CASSSQWTSGYNEQFF. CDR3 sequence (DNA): TGCGCCAGCAGCTCCCAATGGACTAGCGGGTACAATGAGCAGTTCTTC.